This is a list of T cell receptor beta chains from one sample in a study of Graves' ophthalmopathy and Graves' hyperthyroidism. Using its own MiXCR run on the multiplex PCR reads, TCRdb lists one record per CDR3 protein. The sample includes some 210,000 distinct CDR3 sequences, under 30% of them seen just once. Sequenced: peripheral blood. The receptors shown here come from a man in his fifties or sixties with Graves' ophthalmopathy. Each CDR3 is given with its conserved first and last residue. A D gene is named only where the DNA matches it firmly. Size is omitted from some rows. Given values are once, few, many or a class for expanded clones.

TRBJ2-5,TRBV29-1,many,TRBD2,CSATGTSRETQYF,TGCAGCGCCACGGGGACTAGTCGAGAGACCCAGTACTTC
TRBJ1-2,TRBV11-2,-,-,CASRKDSNYGYTF,TGTGCCAGCAGAAAGGACAGTAACTATGGCTACACCTTC
TRBJ2-2,TRBV5-1,many,-,CASSLNSANTGELFF,TGCGCCAGCAGCTTGAATAGCGCGAACACCGGGGAGCTGTTTTTT
TRBJ1-1,TRBV11-2,many,-,CASSFVRNTNTEAFF,TGTGCCAGCAGTTTCGTCAGGAATACTAACACTGAAGCTTTCTTT
TRBJ1-1,TRBV28,few,-,CASRRQGNTEAFF,TGTGCCAGCAGACGGCAGGGGAACACTGAAGCTTTCTTT
TRBJ1-1,TRBV6-4,-,-,CASSDQVGEAFF,TGTGCCAGCAGTGATCAGGTCGGTGAAGCTTTCTTT
TRBJ2-2,TRBV5-1,many,-,CASGPSGLTGELFF,TGCGCCAGCGGACCCTCGGGACTGACCGGGGAGCTGTTTTTT
TRBJ2-7,TRBV30,many,-,CAWRPRGLREQYF,TGTGCCTGGAGGCCCCGGGGTCTCAGGGAGCAGTACTTC
TRBJ2-7,TRBV20-1,many,TRBD1,CSAASPGQGGEQYF,TGCAGTGCTGCGTCTCCGGGACAGGGCGGCGAGCAGTACTTC
TRBJ2-7,TRBV12-5,many,-,CASGDTNRLPYEQYF,TGTGCTAGTGGCGACACCAACAGGCTACCCTACGAGCAGTACTTC
TRBJ2-7,TRBV28,many,TRBD1,CASSPLDRKVEQYF,TGTGCCAGCAGCCCCCTGGACAGGAAAGTCGAGCAGTACTTC
TRBJ2-3,TRBV6-2/TRBV6-3,many,-,CASSYKQLSGSTDTQYF,TGTGCCAGCAGTTACAAACAACTTAGCGGCAGCACAGATACGCAGTATTTT
TRBJ2-7,TRBV5-1,many,TRBD1,CASSARDRGIYEQYF,TGCGCCAGCAGCGCTCGGGACAGGGGGATTTACGAGCAGTACTTC
TRBJ1-1,TRBV6-5,once,-,CASSYFSGGRNTEAFF,TGTGCCAGCAGTTACTTTAGCGGGGGCCGGAACACTGAAGCTTTCTTT
TRBJ2-2,TRBV12-3/TRBV12-4,many,-,CASRALIGTGELFF,TGTGCCAGCAGAGCTCTAATTGGCACCGGGGAGCTGTTTTTT
TRBJ1-3,TRBV6-1,-,-,CAPGRSSGNTIYF,TGTGCCCCCGGACGGAGCTCTGGAAACACCATATATTTT
TRBJ1-1,TRBV6-1,-,-,CASSVDRMNTEAFF,TGTGCCAGCAGCGTAGACAGAATGAACACTGAAGCTTTCTTT
TRBJ1-1,TRBV28,many,-,CASSLRASEAFF,TGTGCCAGCAGTTTAAGGGCCAGTGAAGCTTTCTTT
TRBJ2-7,TRBV5-1,many,-,CASSSGWSEAEQYF,TGCGCCAGCAGCTCAGGGTGGAGTGAAGCCGAGCAGTACTTC
TRBJ1-5,TRBV4-2,many,TRBD1,CASSQDPTGTGRVQPQHF,TGTGCCAGCAGCCAAGATCCGACCGGGACAGGGCGGGTTCAGCCCCAGCATTTT
TRBJ2-7,TRBV6-1,-,TRBD2,CASRSREEYEQYF,TGTGCCAGCAGAAGCCGGGAGGAATACGAGCAGTACTTC
TRBJ1-1,TRBV11-2,many,-,CASSLGGWDTEAFF,TGTGCCAGCAGCTTAGGGGGTTGGGACACTGAAGCTTTCTTT
TRBJ2-5,TRBV29-1,many,-,CSVDAGVQETQYF,TGCAGCGTTGACGCTGGGGTCCAAGAGACCCAGTACTTC
TRBJ1-5,TRBV6-5,-,-,CASNSQARGNQPQHF,TGTGCCAGCAATTCTCAAGCCAGGGGCAATCAGCCCCAGCATTTT
TRBJ1-5,TRBV12-3/TRBV12-4,many,-,CASRPRLSGSNQPQHF,TGTGCCAGCAGACCCCGACTTTCGGGTAGCAATCAGCCCCAGCATTTT
TRBJ2-5,TRBV2,many,-,CASSENAGGQGETQYF,TGTGCCAGCAGTGAAAACGCGGGAGGACAGGGAGAGACCCAGTACTTC
TRBJ2-5,TRBV19,few,-,CASKFPGVSETQYF,TGTGCCAGTAAATTTCCGGGAGTTTCAGAGACCCAGTACTTC
TRBJ2-7,TRBV2,many,-,CASSGTGDSYEQYF,TGTGCCAGCAGTGGTACAGGGGACTCGTACGAGCAGTACTTC
TRBJ1-1,TRBV6-2/TRBV6-3,-,-,CASSLVRGDTEAFF,TGTGCCAGCAGTTTGGTTCGTGGCGACACTGAAGCTTTCTTT
TRBJ2-7,TRBV5-1,many,TRBD2,CASSLETSGKAYEQYF,TGCGCCAGCAGCCTAGAGACTAGCGGGAAGGCCTACGAGCAGTACTTC
TRBJ2-7,TRBV20-1,-,TRBD2,CSARLAGGEEQYF,TGCAGTGCTAGACTAGCGGGAGGGGAAGAGCAGTACTTC
TRBJ1-2,TRBV4-3,many,-,CASSQDRKGGTPYGYTF,TGCGCCAGCAGCCAAGATCGAAAGGGCGGGACTCCCTATGGCTACACCTTC
TRBJ1-1,TRBV29-1,many,-,CSVVAGLRNTEAFF,TGCAGCGTTGTGGCGGGGCTTAGGAACACTGAAGCTTTCTTT
TRBJ1-2,TRBV30,-,-,CAWSKGENYGYTF,TGTGCCTGGAGTAAAGGGGAGAACTATGGCTACACCTTC
TRBJ2-1,TRBV6-2/TRBV6-3,few,TRBD2,CASTRLAAHNEQFF,TGTGCCAGCACCCGACTAGCGGCCCACAATGAGCAGTTCTTC
TRBJ2-7,TRBV5-6,many,TRBD1,CASSSVIRDRGSSYEQYF,TGTGCCAGCAGTTCGGTTATCCGGGACAGGGGTTCCTCCTACGAGCAGTACTTC
TRBJ2-2,TRBV5-1,many,-,CASSLDGRNTGELFF,TGCGCCAGCAGCTTGGATGGCAGGAACACCGGGGAGCTGTTTTTT
TRBJ2-7,TRBV20-1,many,TRBD1,CSAKLGQANYEQYF,TGCAGTGCAAAGTTGGGACAGGCAAACTACGAGCAGTACTTC
TRBJ1-2,TRBV5-4,many,-,CASSLAGPGDVYTF,TGTGCCAGCAGCTTGGCCGGGCCAGGGGATGTCTACACCTTC
TRBJ2-7,TRBV19,many,TRBD1,CASSMTQGAYEQYF,TGTGCCAGTAGTATGACACAGGGGGCCTACGAGCAGTACTTC
TRBJ2-7,TRBV12-3/TRBV12-4,many,-,CASREDAGHEQYF,TGTGCCAGCAGAGAAGATGCGGGCCACGAGCAGTACTTC
TRBJ2-7,TRBV4-1,many,TRBD1,CASSQDPGQGTLEQYF,TGCGCCAGCAGCCAAGATCCGGGACAGGGGACCCTCGAGCAGTACTTC
TRBJ2-2,TRBV20-1,many,TRBD1,CSAKRGQYTGELFF,TGCAGTGCTAAAAGGGGACAGTACACCGGGGAGCTGTTTTTT
TRBJ2-7,TRBV29-1,many,TRBD2,CSVALAEYEQYF,TGCAGCGTGGCACTAGCGGAGTACGAGCAGTACTTC
TRBJ2-2,TRBV6-1,-,TRBD2,CASSDYRGLAGNTGELFF,TGTGCCAGCAGTGATTACCGCGGACTAGCGGGGAACACCGGGGAGCTGTTTTTT
TRBJ2-2,TRBV12-5,many,-,CASGLSGTGELFF,TGTGCTAGTGGTTTGTCGGGAACCGGGGAGCTGTTTTTT
TRBJ2-7,TRBV28,-,-,CASSFDTLGYEQYF,TGTGCCAGCAGTTTCGATACTCTAGGCTACGAGCAGTACTTC